This record covers a single T cell receptor (beta chain). Sequencing used immunoSEQ multiplex PCR; TCRdb keeps in-frame clones, though not all of them. This table holds 90,000 to 110,000 clones, roughly nine tenths found once. This record belongs to a study of control samples from healthy donors and cancer patients. The specimen was blood. The sequence derives from a human donor in good health. The donor label of this sample is uncertain.

The CDR3 DNA is TGCGCCAGCAGCCTAGGTACGGGGGCGAGGGAGACCCAGTACTTC. It codes for CASSLGTGARETQYF. The chain recombines TRBV5-1 with TRBJ2-5; D possibly matches TRBD1 or TRBD2 (6 bases each). Per germline, CDR1 SGHRS and CDR2 YFSETQ. There are 15 residues in the CDR3. Deletions cut 4 bases from V and 5 bases from J, with 18 bases between.